A single TCR beta chain is shown here with its context. The record originates from a study of blood T cell repertoires in COVID-19. Study in general: Samples representing acute and convalescent COVID-19 were sourced from the United States, Italy and Spain. Sample material is recorded as cDNA or gDNA derived from T cells, B-cell-depleted T cells, or PBMCs.

Here immunoSEQ multiplex PCR was the method, and the copy in TCRdb shows in-frame clones only, minus some. The top ten hold nearly 20% of the sample, which has about 100,000 clones, around 87% seen once. The origin of this receptor is a human donor in a cohort sampled during active COVID-19. The specimen sequenced was peripheral blood.

In DNA, the CDR3 is TGTGCCAGCAGCGCTTCGACAGGGTACCTCTCTGGGGCCAACGTCCTGACTTTC. Protein sequence: CASSASTGYLSGANVLTF. The chain has TRBV9 and TRBJ2-6; TRBD1 agrees at 7 bases. CDR1 is SGDLS and CDR2 is YYNGEE in the germline V gene. The CDR3 loop spans 18 amino acids. V shed 3 bases, J shed 0 bases, and the junction held 9 bases outside the gene matches.